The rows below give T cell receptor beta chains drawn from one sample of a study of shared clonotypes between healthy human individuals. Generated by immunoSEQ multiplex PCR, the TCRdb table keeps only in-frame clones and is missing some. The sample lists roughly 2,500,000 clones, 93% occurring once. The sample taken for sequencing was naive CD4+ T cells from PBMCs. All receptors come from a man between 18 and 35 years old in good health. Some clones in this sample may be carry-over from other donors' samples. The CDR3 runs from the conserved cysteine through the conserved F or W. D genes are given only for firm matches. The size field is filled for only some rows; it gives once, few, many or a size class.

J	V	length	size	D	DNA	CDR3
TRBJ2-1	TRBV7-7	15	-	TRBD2	TGTGCCAGCAGCTTAGGTAGCGGGAGGTACAATGAGCAGTTCTTC	CASSLGSGRYNEQFF
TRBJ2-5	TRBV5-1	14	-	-	TGCGCCAGCAGCTTGGCAGGGTTGAAGGAGACCCAGTACTTC	CASSLAGLKETQYF
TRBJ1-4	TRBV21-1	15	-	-	TGTGCCAGCAGCAAAGCGCAGGGGCAAAATGAAAAACTGTTTTTT	CASSKAQGQNEKLFF
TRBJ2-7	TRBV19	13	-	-	TGTGCCAGTAGTCCCGGACAGAGCTACGAGCAGTACTTC	CASSPGQSYEQYF
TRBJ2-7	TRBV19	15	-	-	TGTGCCAGTAGTATCGGTACACTCCTTACTGATCGGCAGTACTTC	CASSIGTLLTDRQYF
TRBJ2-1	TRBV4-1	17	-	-	TGCGCCAGCAGCCAAGCGGCTGTGCGGGTGGCCTACAATGAGCAGTTCTTC	CASSQAAVRVAYNEQFF
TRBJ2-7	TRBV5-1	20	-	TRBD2	TGCGCCAGCAGCTTGGGCACTCCGGGACTACCCTACCGAGGGGCCTACGAGCAGTACTTC	CASSLGTPGLPYRGAYEQYF
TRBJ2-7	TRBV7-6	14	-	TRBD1	TGTGCCAGCTCCTCAACAGGGGGAGGCTACGAGCAGTACTTC	CASSSTGGGYEQYF
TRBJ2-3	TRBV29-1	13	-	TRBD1	TGCAGCGTTGACAGGGGGAAGGCAGATACGCAGTATTTT	CSVDRGKADTQYF
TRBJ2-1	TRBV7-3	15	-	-	TGTGCCAGCAGCTTTCGAGCTGGTCCCTACAATGAGCAGTTCTTC	CASSFRAGPYNEQFF
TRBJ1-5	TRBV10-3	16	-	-	TGTGCCATCAGTGAGTCAGGGGCGGGGATTCATCAGCCCCAGCATTTT	CAISESGAGIHQPQHF
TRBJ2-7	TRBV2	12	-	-	TGTGCCAGCAGTGAGTTGGCCTACGAGCAGTACTTC	CASSELAYEQYF
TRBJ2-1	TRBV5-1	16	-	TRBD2	TGCGCCAGCAGCAGAGGGACTAGCGAAGCCTACAATGAGCAGTTCTTC	CASSRGTSEAYNEQFF
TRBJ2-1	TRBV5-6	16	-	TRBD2	TGTGCCAGCAGCTTGGTTTCGTCTAGCGGGACTAATGAGCAGTTCTTC	CASSLVSSSGTNEQFF
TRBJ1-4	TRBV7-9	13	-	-	TGTGCCAGCAGCTCGACAGAAAATGAAAAACTGTTTTTT	CASSSTENEKLFF
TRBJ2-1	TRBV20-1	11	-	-	TGCAGTGCCGAACAACAAGGGGAGCAGTTCTTC	CSAEQQGEQFF
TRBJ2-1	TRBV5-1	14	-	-	TGCGCCAGCAGCGTTGTCTCCTCGCGCAATGAGCAGTTCTTC	CASSVVSSRNEQFF
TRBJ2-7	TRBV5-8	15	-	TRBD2	TGTGCCAGCAGCAGGGAGGGTACGGGTTCCTACGAGCAGTACTTC	CASSREGTGSYEQYF
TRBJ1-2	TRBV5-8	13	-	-	TGTGCCAGCAGCTTTCCAGGGGTTTATGGCTACACCTTC	CASSFPGVYGYTF
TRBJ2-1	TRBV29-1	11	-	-	TGCAGCGTTGGTCTGAGACAAGAGCAGTTCTTC	CSVGLRQEQFF
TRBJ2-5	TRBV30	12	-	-	TGTGCCTGGACCACGAAAGGCGAGACCCAGTACTTC	CAWTTKGETQYF
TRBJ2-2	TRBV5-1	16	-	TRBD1	TGCGCCAGCAGCCGTGTTTCAGGGGGAAACACCGGGGAGCTGTTTTTT	CASSRVSGGNTGELFF
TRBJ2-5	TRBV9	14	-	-	TGTGCCAGCAGCGCGCGAGGGATTGGGGAGACCCAGTACTTC	CASSARGIGETQYF
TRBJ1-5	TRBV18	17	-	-	TGTGCCAGCTCATTATTGGACCCCCTGTCGGGCAATCAGCCCCAGCATTTT	CASSLLDPLSGNQPQHF
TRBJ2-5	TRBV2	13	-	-	TGTGCCAGCAGTGATAGCGGACAAGAGACCCAGTACTTC	CASSDSGQETQYF
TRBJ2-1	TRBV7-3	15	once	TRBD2	TGTGCCAGCAGCCTAGCGGGAAGCTCCTACAATGAGCAGTTCTTC	CASSLAGSSYNEQFF
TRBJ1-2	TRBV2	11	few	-	TGTGCCGGAAAGACGGTTTATGGCTACACCTTC	CAGKTVYGYTF
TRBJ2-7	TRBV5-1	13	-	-	TGCGCCAGCAGCTTGCCGAGTGTGTACGAGCAGTACTTC	CASSLPSVYEQYF
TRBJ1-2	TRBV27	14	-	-	TGTGCCAGCAGTTTATATCAGGGGTCGGATGGCTACACCTTC	CASSLYQGSDGYTF
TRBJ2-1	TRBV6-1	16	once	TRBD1	TGTGCCAGCAGTGAAAGGGGACAGGGACTGTGGGATGAGCAGTTCTTC	CASSERGQGLWDEQFF
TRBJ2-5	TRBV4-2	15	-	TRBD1	TGTGCCAGCAGCCAGGCGGGACAGGGCCAAGAGACCCAGTACTTC	CASSQAGQGQETQYF
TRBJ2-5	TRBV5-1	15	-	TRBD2	TGCGCCAGCAGCAAGGCCCCGGCGGGAGTAGAGACCCAGTACTTC	CASSKAPAGVETQYF
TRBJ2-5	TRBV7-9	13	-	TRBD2	TGTGCCAGCAGCCCAATTGGGGGGGGGACCCAGTACTTC	CASSPIGGGTQYF
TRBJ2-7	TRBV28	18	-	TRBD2	TGTGCCAGCAGTGGCGCCGGGACTAGCGTTCAGAGCTCCTACGAGCAGTACTTC	CASSGAGTSVQSSYEQYF
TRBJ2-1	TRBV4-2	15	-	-	TGTGCCAGCAGCCAAGAATCCCGTGGGGCAGGGGAGCAGTTCTTC	CASSQESRGAGEQFF
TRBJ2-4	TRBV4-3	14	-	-	TGCGCCAGCAGCCAAGGGGACTCCAGAAACATTCAGTACTTC	CASSQGDSRNIQYF
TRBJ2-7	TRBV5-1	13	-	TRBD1	TGCGCCAGCAGCCGCGACAGGGCTGGCGAGCAGTACTTC	CASSRDRAGEQYF
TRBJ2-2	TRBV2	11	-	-	TGTGCCAGCAGTGAAGCGGGAGGGCTGTTTTTT	CASSEAGGLFF
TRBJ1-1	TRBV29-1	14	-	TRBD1	TGCAGCGTTGAAGAAACCCGGGACAGCCGCAAAGCTTTCTTT	CSVEETRDSRKAFF
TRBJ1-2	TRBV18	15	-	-	TGTGCCAGCTCAAAAGGAGGAATTGATCTCTATGGCTACACCTTC	CASSKGGIDLYGYTF
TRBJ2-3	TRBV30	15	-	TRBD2	TGTGCCTGGAGTGCGACTAGCGGGAGTCGAGATACGCAGTATTTT	CAWSATSGSRDTQYF
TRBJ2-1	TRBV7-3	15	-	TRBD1	TGTGCCAGCAGCTTAAACCAGGGGGCTTCGAATGAGCAGTTCTTC	CASSLNQGASNEQFF
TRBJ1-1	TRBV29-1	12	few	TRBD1	TGCAGCGCCCTACAGGGGGGCACTGAAGCTTTCTTT	CSALQGGTEAFF
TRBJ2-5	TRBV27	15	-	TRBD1	TGTGCCAGCAAGTTTTCGCGGACAGGTCAAGAGACCCAGTACTTC	CASKFSRTGQETQYF
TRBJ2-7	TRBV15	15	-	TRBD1	TGTGCCACCAGCATTGACCCAAGGACAGGGAACGAGCAGTACTTC	CATSIDPRTGNEQYF
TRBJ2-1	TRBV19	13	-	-	TGTGCCAGTAGTATGACGGGCTACAATGAGCAGTTCTTC	CASSMTGYNEQFF
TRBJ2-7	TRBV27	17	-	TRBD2	TGTGCCAGCAGTTTTTCACGGTTCGGGGGGGCGTCCTACGAGCAGTACTTC	CASSFSRFGGASYEQYF
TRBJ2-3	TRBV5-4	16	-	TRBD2	TGTGCCAGCAGCCAAGGGACTAGCGGTCCCACAGATACGCAGTATTTT	CASSQGTSGPTDTQYF
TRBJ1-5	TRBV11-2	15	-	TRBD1	TGTGCCAGCAGCTTAAAGGGGACAGGGAATCAGCCCCAGCATTTT	CASSLKGTGNQPQHF
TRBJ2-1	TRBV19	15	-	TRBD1	TGTGCCAGTAGTTTGGGACAGGGCGTAACGAGTGAGCAGTTCTTC	CASSLGQGVTSEQFF
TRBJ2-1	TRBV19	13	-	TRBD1	TGTGCCAGTAGAAGGCAGGGGGCTAATGAGCAGTTCTTC	CASRRQGANEQFF
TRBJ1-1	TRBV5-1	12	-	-	TGCGCCAGCAGCCCCGGTGTAGCTGAAGCTTTCTTT	CASSPGVAEAFF
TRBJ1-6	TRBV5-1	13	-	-	TGCGCCAGCAGCACGGGACCGACTCAACCCCTCCACTTT	CASSTGPTQPLHF